The T cell receptor beta chain described here comes from a study of T cell repertoires in cytomegalovirus infection. On the study more broadly: CMV infection plus the matching HLA type was flagged by public TCR beta signatures.

General study findings and limits: Across the ex vivo response, the dominant clonotypes were HLA-C-restricted CMV-specific TCR beta clonotypes. Pooled public TCR beta family frequency picked out CMV carriers with the relevant HLA.

TCRdb redid the calling of the reads with MiXCR, one entry per CDR3 protein. The data contain 350,000 to 400,000 distinct CDR3 sequences, around a third of them singletons. Concerning this clonotype: The target antigen is unknown.

The sample in question was cultured PBMCs, obtained from culture after CMV antigen stimulation. This TCR was sampled from a human donor in good health (CMV status not recorded). Some clones in this sample may be carry-over from other donors' samples.

The CDR3 protein is CASSQDVGVGETQYF. CDR3 in DNA: TGCGCCAGCAGCCAAGATGTCGGGGTCGGAGAGACCCAGTACTTC. The chain joins TRBV4-3 to TRBJ2-5; D may be TRBD2 (5 bases). The V gene's germline CDR1 is LGHNA and CDR2 YSLEER. The CDR3 has 15 amino acids. The ends were cut back, 0 bases at V and 4 bases at J, with 12 bases in the middle.